Listed below are T cell receptor beta chains from one sample, sequenced in a study of blood T cells in healthy people across ages. A single record per CDR3 protein comes from TCRdb applying MiXCR to the 5' RACE reads. The sample lists fewer than 800,000 distinct CDR3 sequences, over 45% occurring once. The sample comprised blood. The receptor set was obtained from a woman aged 55-69 years in good health. Each CDR3 is given with its conserved first and last residue. The D gene is left open where the match is weak. Part of the rows lack a size; the others show once, few, many or a class for expanded clones.

NA TRBJ2-7 TRBV11-1 NA TGTGCCAGCAGCGAACCGGGGGCGGGAGATTACGAGCAGTACTTC CASSEPGAGDYEQYF
NA TRBJ2-7 TRBV6-5 NA TGTGCCTATCCTTTAGGTTCCCAGTACTTC CAYPLGSQYF
NA TRBJ2-1 TRBV20-1 TRBD2 TGCAGTGCTAGAGCTAGCGGGAGTAATTGGTACAATGAGCAGTTCTTC CSARASGSNWYNEQFF
few TRBJ1-2 TRBV7-8 NA TGTGCCAGCAGCCACCTTATGGGCGGGGACTATGGCTACACCTTC CASSHLMGGDYGYTF
medium-sized TRBJ2-3 TRBV7-2 NA TGTGCCAGCAGCTCGGAGGCGGAAGATACGCAGTATTTT CASSSEAEDTQYF
NA TRBJ1-4 TRBV18 NA TGTGCCAGCTCACAGACGGACAGTATTGAAAAACTGTTTTTT CASSQTDSIEKLFF
NA TRBJ1-1 TRBV3-1 NA TGTGCCAGCAGCCAAGGCCCCTTGGGAGCTTTCTTT CASSQGPLGAFF
NA TRBJ2-1 TRBV29-1 TRBD1 TGCAGCGTTCACCGTGAGCGATGGACAGGGGGATTGGGAAATGAGCAGTTCTTC CSVHRERWTGGLGNEQFF
NA TRBJ1-2 TRBV29-1 NA TGCAGCGTTGAGGAACAGGCAAACTATGGCTACACCTTC CSVEEQANYGYTF
NA TRBJ2-5 TRBV2 TRBD1 TGTGCCAGCAGAGCGGACAGGGCGGAAGGCGGGACCCAGTACTTC CASRADRAEGGTQYF
few TRBJ2-2 TRBV10-3 TRBD1 TGTGCCATCAGTGAAGGACAGGGGAATACCGGGGAGCTGTTTTTT CAISEGQGNTGELFF
NA TRBJ2-3 TRBV29-1 NA TGCAGCGTTGAAGAAGCAGTCGATACGCAGTATTTT CSVEEAVDTQYF
few TRBJ2-7 TRBV29-1 NA TGCAGCGTTCGGACAGCCTACGAGCAGTACTTC CSVRTAYEQYF
NA TRBJ2-3 TRBV7-9 NA TGTGCCAGCAGTCAGGGCGGGTCTCGCACAGATACGCAGTATTTT CASSQGGSRTDTQYF
many TRBJ2-3 TRBV20-1 NA TGCAGTGCTCCCCAAATGGGGGTAACAGATACGCAGTATTTT CSAPQMGVTDTQYF
few TRBJ1-1 TRBV20-1 NA TGCAGTGCTAGGGGGAGTCCGGACACTGAAGCTTTCTTT CSARGSPDTEAFF
few TRBJ2-7 TRBV20-1 NA TGCAGTGCTACCCGACTTAACGAGCAGTACTTC CSATRLNEQYF
NA TRBJ2-5 TRBV18 NA TGTGCCAGCTCACCCGGCAGCCTACCAGGGGAGACCCAGTACTTC CASSPGSLPGETQYF
NA TRBJ1-3 TRBV7-6 TRBD1 TGTGCCAGCACCCCGGGACAGGGGCTTGGAAACACCATATATTTT CASTPGQGLGNTIYF
NA TRBJ2-7 TRBV15 TRBD2 TGTGCCACCAGCAGTGGAGGACGGGGGGCCTACGAGCAGTACTTC CATSSGGRGAYEQYF
NA TRBJ2-3 TRBV28 NA TGTGCCAGCAGTTTAAGAGGGAGAGGTGTCACAGATACGCAGTATTTT CASSLRGRGVTDTQYF
NA TRBJ2-3 TRBV6-2/TRBV6-3 NA TGTGCCAGCAGTTCCGACCGGGGACTTAGCACAGATACGCAGTATTTT CASSSDRGLSTDTQYF
few TRBJ2-3 TRBV6-2/TRBV6-3 NA TGTGCCAGCAGTTACCCCGGGACTCCCATGGCGGATACGCAGTATTTT CASSYPGTPMADTQYF
few TRBJ2-5 TRBV20-1 NA TGCAGTGCTAGAGATGGGTCAGTCCAAGAGACCCAGTACTTC CSARDGSVQETQYF
NA TRBJ2-7 TRBV4-2 TRBD2 TGTGCCAGCAGCTCGATCCAGCGGGGGCCCTACGAGCAGTACTTC CASSSIQRGPYEQYF
NA TRBJ1-2 TRBV7-2 NA TGTGCCAGCAGCTTAGTTGAGGTTATGGGCTACACCTTC CASSLVEVMGYTF
few TRBJ2-7 TRBV9 NA TGTGCCAGCAGTCCCACCTACGAGCAGTACTTC CASSPTYEQYF
NA TRBJ2-5 TRBV20-1 TRBD1 TGCAGTGCTGGCTCAGGACAGGGGGCGGGAGAGCAGTACTTC CSAGSGQGAGEQYF
NA TRBJ1-2 TRBV7-2 TRBD1 TGTGCCAGCAGCTTAGTTGTGGGACAGGGGGCTATTTATGGCTACACCTTC CASSLVVGQGAIYGYTF
NA TRBJ2-3 TRBV20-1 TRBD2 TGCAGTGCTAGAGATTCCCCGCTCACTAGCGAGGGGCGCACAGATACGCAGTATTTT CSARDSPLTSEGRTDTQYF
NA TRBJ2-1 TRBV20-1 TRBD2 TGCAGTGCTAGAGATGTCGGTCTAGCGGGTGAGCAGTTCTTC CSARDVGLAGEQFF
NA TRBJ2-2 TRBV4-2 NA TGTGCCAGCAGCCAAGCAAGTAGGGGCACCGGGGAGCTGTTTTTT CASSQASRGTGELFF
NA TRBJ2-5 TRBV25-1 TRBD1 TGTGCCAGCAGTGAACCCTCGGGACAGGGTTATTCCTACGATCAGTACTTC CASSEPSGQGYSYDQYF
few TRBJ2-7 TRBV4-1 TRBD2 TGCGCCAGCAGCCAAGATCGAGTGGGAGGGACCTCCTACGAGCAGTACTTC CASSQDRVGGTSYEQYF
once TRBJ1-4 TRBV4-3 NA TGCGCCAGCAGCCAAGGGTTAATAGGTGCAACTAATGAAAAACTGTTTTTT CASSQGLIGATNEKLFF
few TRBJ2-7 TRBV20-1 NA TGCAGTGCTAGGCGCCGGGACAACTACGAGCAGTACTTC CSARRRDNYEQYF
NA TRBJ1-1 TRBV7-3 TRBD1 TGTGCCAGCAGCCCAGGGACAGGCTGGACTGAAGCTTTCTTT CASSPGTGWTEAFF
NA TRBJ1-5 TRBV27 NA TGTGCCAGCAGTGCATACTTAGTCGATCAGCCCCAGCATTTT CASSAYLVDQPQHF
NA TRBJ2-1 TRBV7-2 TRBD2 TGTGCCAGCAGCTGGAGCGGGAGTTCGTACAATGAGCAGTTCTTC CASSWSGSSYNEQFF
NA TRBJ1-2 TRBV6-8 NA TGTGCCAGCAGGGCCAGGACAGAAACTAACTATGGCTACACCTTC CASRARTETNYGYTF
many TRBJ2-5 TRBV29-1 NA TGCAGCGTTGAATTCGGGGGCGGTGAGACCCAGTACTTC CSVEFGGGETQYF
NA TRBJ2-3 TRBV28 NA TGTGCCAGCAGTTACCGACGGGGATCTAGCACAGATACGCAGTATTTT CASSYRRGSSTDTQYF
few TRBJ2-1 TRBV20-1 TRBD2 TGCAGTGCTAGGATCGGCGGGGGCTACAATGAGCAGTTCTTC CSARIGGGYNEQFF
NA TRBJ1-2 TRBV29-1 NA TGCAGCGTTGGTGTCGGCTACACCTTC CSVGVGYTF